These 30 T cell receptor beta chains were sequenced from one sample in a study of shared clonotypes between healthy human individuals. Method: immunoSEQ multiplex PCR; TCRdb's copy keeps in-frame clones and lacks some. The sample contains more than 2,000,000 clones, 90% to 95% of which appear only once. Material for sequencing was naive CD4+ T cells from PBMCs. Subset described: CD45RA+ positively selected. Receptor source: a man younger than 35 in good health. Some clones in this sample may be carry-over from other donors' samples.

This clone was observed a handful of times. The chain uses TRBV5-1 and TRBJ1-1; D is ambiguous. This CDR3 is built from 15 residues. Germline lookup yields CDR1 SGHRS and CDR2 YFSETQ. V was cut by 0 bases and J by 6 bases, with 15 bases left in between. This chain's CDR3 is CASSLGLTLVAEAFF. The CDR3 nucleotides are TGCGCCAGCAGCTTGGGATTGACACTCGTTGCTGAAGCTTTCTTT.

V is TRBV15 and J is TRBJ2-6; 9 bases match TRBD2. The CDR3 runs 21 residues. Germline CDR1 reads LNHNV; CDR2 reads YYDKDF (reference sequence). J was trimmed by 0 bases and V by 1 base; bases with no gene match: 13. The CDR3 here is CATSRGFSGSVLSSGANVLTF. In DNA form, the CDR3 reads TGTGCCACCAGCAGAGGTTTTAGCGGGAGCGTGTTGAGCTCTGGGGCCAACGTCCTGACTTTC.

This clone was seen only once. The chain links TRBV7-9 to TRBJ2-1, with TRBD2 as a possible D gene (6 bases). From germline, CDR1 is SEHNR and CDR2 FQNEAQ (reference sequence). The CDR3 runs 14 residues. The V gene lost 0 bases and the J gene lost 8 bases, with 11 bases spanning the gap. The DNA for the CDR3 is TGTGCCAGCAGCTTAGCGGGAGGATCGTATGAGCAGTTCTTC. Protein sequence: CASSLAGGSYEQFF.

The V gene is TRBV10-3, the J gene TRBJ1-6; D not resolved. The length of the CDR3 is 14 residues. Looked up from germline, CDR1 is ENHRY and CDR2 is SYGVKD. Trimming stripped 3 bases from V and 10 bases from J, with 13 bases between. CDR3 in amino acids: CAISEYLEGSPLHF. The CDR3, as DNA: TGTGCCATCAGTGAATACCTAGAAGGCTCACCCCTCCACTTT.

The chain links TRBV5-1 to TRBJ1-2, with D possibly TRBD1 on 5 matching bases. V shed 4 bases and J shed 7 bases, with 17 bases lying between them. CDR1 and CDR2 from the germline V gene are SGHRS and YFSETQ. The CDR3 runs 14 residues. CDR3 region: CASSRGVRGAGYTF. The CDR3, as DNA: TGCGCCAGCAGCCGTGGGGTTAGGGGTGCTGGCTACACCTTC.

The CDR3 DNA is TGTGCCAGCAGCCTCAGGACTAGCGGGAGTACGTCGACAGATACGCAGTATTTT. It yields the protein CASSLRTSGSTSTDTQYF. The chain carries TRBV5-6 and TRBJ2-3; 13 nucleotides match TRBD2. The CDR3 has 18 residues. Germline-derived CDR1 and CDR2 are SGHDT and YYEEEE. Trimming removed 4 bases from V and 3 bases from J; junction bases left unmatched: 11. Together with reference TRBV5-6 and TRBJ2-3, the CDR3 gives the full variable domain: DAGVTQSPTHLIKTRGQQVTLRCSPKSGHDTVSWYQQALGQGPQFIFQYYEEEERQRGNFPDRFSGHQFPNYSSELNVNALLLGDSALYLCASSLRTSGSTSTDTQYFGPGTRLTVL.

The CDR3 DNA is TGTGCCAGCTCCGACAGGGGTGGAAACACTGAAGCTTTCTTT. It codes for CASSDRGGNTEAFF. The chain links TRBV19 to TRBJ1-1; 8 bases are a match to TRBD1. The CDR3 contains 14 residues. V lost 9 bases to trimming and J lost 2 bases; unmatched junction nucleotides: 8. Per the germline V gene, CDR1 is LNHDA and CDR2 is SQIVND (reference sequence).

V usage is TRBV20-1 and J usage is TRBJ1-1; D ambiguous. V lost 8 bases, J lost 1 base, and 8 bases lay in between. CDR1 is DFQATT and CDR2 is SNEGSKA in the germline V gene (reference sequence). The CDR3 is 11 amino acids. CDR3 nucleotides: TGCAGTACGCCACAGAACACTGAAGCTTTCTTT. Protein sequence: CSTPQNTEAFF.

This CDR3 is CASSTRGSNQPQHF. CDR3 coding DNA: TGTGCCAGTAGTACGAGGGGCAGCAATCAGCCCCAGCATTTT. The chain is built from TRBV19 and TRBJ1-5; D is perhaps TRBD1 (5 bases). The V gene's germline CDR1 is LNHDA and CDR2 SQIVND (reference sequence). This CDR3 comprises 14 residues. Deletions cut 4 bases from V and 1 base from J, with 8 bases between.

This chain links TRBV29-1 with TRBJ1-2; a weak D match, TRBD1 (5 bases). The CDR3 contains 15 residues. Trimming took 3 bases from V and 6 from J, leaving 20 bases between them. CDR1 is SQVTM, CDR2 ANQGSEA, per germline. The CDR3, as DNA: TGCAGCGTTGATCTTCGACGGGGGTCGTCCGATGGCTACACCTTC. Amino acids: CSVDLRRGSSDGYTF.

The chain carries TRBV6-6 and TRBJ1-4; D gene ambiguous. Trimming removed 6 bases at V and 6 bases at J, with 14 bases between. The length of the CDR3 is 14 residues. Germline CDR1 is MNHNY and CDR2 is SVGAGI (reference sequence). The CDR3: CASSPGFRHEKLFF. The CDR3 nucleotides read TGTGCCAGCAGCCCGGGCTTTCGGCATGAAAAACTGTTTTTT.

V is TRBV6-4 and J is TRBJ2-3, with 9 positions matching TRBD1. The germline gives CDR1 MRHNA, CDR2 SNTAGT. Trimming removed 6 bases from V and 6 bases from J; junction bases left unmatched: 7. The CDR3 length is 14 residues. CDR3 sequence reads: CASRGDRASDTQYF. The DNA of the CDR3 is TGTGCCAGCAGGGGGGACAGGGCGAGCGATACGCAGTATTTT.

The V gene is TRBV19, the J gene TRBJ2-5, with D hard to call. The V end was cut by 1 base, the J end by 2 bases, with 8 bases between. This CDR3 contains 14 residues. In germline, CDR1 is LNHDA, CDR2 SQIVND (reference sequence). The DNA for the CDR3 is TGTGCCAGTAGTATAGTGGCAGGACAAGAGACCCAGTACTTC. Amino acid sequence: CASSIVAGQETQYF.

The CDR3 DNA reads TGTGCCAGCAGCTTAGCTCGGTCGGCGGCACAAGAGACCCAGTACTTC. As protein: CASSLARSAAQETQYF. This chain connects TRBV7-2 to TRBJ2-5; D not resolved. There are 16 residues in the CDR3. In germline, CDR1 is SGHTA, CDR2 FQGNSA. Trimming pared 0 bases from V and 2 bases from J, leaving 13 bases between.

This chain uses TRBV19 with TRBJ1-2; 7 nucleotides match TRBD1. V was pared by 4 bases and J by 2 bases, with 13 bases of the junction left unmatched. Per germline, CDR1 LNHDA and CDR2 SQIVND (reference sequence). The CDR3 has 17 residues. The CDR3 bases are TGTGCCAGTAGTAGGAGTCTGGGACAGAAGATGAACTATGGCTACACCTTC. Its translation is CASSRSLGQKMNYGYTF.

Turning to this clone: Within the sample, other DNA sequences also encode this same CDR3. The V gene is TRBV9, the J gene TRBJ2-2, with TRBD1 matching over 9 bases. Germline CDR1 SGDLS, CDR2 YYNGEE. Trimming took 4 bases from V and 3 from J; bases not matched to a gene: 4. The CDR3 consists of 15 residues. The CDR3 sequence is CASSPRQGDTGELFF. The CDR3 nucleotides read TGTGCCAGCAGCCCCCGACAGGGGGACACCGGGGAGCTGTTTTTT.

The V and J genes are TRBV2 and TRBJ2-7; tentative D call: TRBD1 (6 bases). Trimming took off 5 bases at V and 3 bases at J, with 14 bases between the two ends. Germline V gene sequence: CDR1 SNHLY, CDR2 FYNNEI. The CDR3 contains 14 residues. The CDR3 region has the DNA TGTGCCAGCAGTAAACAGGGACCCTACTACGAGCAGTACTTC. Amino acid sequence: CASSKQGPYYEQYF.

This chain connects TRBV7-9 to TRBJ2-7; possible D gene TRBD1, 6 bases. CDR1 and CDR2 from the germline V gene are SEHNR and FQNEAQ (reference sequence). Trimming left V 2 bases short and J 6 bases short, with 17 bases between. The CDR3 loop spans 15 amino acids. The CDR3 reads CASSLMRTDDSEQYF. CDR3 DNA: TGTGCCAGCAGCTTAATGAGGACAGACGACAGCGAGCAGTACTTC.

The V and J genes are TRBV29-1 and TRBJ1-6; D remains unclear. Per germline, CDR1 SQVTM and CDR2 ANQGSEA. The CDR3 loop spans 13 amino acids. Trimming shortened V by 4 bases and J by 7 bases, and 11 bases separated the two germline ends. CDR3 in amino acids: CSVGTDFNSPLHF. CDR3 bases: TGCAGCGTTGGGACGGATTTCAATTCACCCCTCCACTTT.

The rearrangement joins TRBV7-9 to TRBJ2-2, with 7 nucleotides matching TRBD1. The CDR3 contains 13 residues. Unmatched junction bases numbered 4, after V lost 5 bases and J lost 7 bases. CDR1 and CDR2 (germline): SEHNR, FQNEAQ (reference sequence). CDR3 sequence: CASSKGAVGELFF. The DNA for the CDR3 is TGTGCCAGCAGCAAGGGGGCGGTCGGGGAGCTGTTTTTT.

This CDR3 is CATRTSGIYEQYF. The CDR3 region has the DNA TGTGCCACCCGGACTAGCGGGATTTACGAGCAGTACTTC. This chain links TRBV6-1 with TRBJ2-7; the match to TRBD2 covers 12 bases. CDR1 is MNHNS, CDR2 SASEGT, per germline. The CDR3 totals 13 residues. V gave up 10 bases and J gave up 4 bases; unmatched junction bases: 5.

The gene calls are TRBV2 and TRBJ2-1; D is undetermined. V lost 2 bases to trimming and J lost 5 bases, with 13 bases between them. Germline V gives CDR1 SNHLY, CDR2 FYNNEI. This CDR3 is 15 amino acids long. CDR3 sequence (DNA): TGTGCCAGCAGTGAAAGGTCCAGGATGGACAATGAGCAGTTCTTC. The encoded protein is CASSERSRMDNEQFF. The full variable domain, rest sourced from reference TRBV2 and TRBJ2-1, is EPEVTQTPSHQVTQMGQEVILRCVPISNHLYFYWYRQILGQKVEFLVSFYNNEISEKSEIFDDQFSVERPDGSNFTLKIRSTKLEDSAMYFCASSERSRMDNEQFFGPGTRLTVL.

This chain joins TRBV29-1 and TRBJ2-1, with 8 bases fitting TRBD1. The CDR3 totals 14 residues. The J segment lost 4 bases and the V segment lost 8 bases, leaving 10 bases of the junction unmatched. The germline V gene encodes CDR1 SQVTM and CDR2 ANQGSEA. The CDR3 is CSLSGRTGYNEQFF. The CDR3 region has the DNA TGCAGCCTCTCGGGACGGACAGGGTACAATGAGCAGTTCTTC.

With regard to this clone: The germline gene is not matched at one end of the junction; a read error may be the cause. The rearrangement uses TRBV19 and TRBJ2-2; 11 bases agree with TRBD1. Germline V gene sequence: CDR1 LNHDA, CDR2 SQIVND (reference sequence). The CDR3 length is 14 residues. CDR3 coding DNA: TGTGCCAGCGGACAGGGGGCGAAAACCGGGGAGCTGTTTTTT. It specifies CASGQGAKTGELFF.

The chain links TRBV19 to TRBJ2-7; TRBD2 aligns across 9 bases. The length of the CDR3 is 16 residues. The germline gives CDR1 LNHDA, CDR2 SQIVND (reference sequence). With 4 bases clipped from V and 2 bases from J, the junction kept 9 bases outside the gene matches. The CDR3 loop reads CASSTLSSGTPYEQYF. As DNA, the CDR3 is TGTGCCAGTAGTACCCTGTCTAGCGGGACCCCCTACGAGCAGTACTTC.

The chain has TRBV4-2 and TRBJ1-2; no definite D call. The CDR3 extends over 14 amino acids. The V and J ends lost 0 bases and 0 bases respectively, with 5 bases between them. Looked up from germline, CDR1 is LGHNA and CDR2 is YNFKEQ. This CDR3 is CASSQDSANYGYTF. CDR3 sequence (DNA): TGTGCCAGCAGCCAAGATTCAGCTAACTATGGCTACACCTTC.

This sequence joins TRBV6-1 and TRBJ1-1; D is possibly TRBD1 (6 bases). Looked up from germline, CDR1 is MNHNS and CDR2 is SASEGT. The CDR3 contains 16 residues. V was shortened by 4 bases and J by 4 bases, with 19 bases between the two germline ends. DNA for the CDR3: TGTGCCAGCAGTGCCAATACCGGGGGCGGAGGCACTGAAGCTTTCTTT. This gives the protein CASSANTGGGGTEAFF.

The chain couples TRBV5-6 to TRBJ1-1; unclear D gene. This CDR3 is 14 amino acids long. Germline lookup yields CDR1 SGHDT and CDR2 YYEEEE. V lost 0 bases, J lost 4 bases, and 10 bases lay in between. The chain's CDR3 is CASSLVDVGTEAFF. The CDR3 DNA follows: TGTGCCAGCAGCTTGGTGGATGTGGGCACTGAAGCTTTCTTT.

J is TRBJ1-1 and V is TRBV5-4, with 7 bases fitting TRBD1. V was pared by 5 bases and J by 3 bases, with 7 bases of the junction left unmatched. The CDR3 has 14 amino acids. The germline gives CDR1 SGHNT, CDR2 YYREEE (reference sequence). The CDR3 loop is CASRMGTDDTEAFF. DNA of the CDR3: TGTGCCAGCAGGATGGGGACAGATGACACTGAAGCTTTCTTT.

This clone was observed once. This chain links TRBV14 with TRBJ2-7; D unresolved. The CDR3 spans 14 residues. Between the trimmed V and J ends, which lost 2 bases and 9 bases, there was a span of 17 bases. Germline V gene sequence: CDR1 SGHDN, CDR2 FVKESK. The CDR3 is CASSQNSPLFGQYF. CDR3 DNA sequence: TGTGCCAGCAGCCAAAATTCCCCCTTATTTGGGCAGTACTTC.